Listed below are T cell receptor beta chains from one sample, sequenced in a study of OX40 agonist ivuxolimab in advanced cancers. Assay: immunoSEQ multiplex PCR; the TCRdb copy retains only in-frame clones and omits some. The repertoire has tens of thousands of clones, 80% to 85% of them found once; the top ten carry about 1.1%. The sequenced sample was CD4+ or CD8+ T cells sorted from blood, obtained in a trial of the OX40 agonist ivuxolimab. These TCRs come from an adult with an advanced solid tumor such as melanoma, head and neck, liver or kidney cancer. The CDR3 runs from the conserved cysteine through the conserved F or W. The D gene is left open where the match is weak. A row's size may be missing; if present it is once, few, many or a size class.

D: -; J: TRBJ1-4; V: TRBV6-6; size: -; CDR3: CASIRDTSATNEKLFF; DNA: TGTGCCAGCATCCGGGACACCTCTGCAACTAATGAAAAACTGTTTTTT
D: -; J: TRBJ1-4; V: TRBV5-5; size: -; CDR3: CASSRQGTKLFF; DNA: TGTGCCAGCAGCCGGCAGGGGACTAAACTGTTTTTT
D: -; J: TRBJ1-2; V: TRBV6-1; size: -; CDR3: CASSEAGLYGYTF; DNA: TGTGCCAGCAGTGAAGCGGGATTGTATGGCTACACCTTC
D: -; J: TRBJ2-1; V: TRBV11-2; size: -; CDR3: CASSPRSGIGYNEQFF; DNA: TGTGCCAGCAGCCCTAGGTCGGGGATCGGGTACAATGAGCAGTTCTTC
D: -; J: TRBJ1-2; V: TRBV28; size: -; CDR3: CATGTRARGYTF; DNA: TGTGCCACGGGAACCAGGGCGCGGGGCTACACCTTC
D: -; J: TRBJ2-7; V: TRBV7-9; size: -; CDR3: CASSLPGASYEQYF; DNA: TGTGCCAGCAGCCTCCCGGGAGCCTCCTACGAGCAGTACTTC
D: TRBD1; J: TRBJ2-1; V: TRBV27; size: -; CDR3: CASSPQGIRSYNEQFF; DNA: TGTGCCAGCAGTCCACAGGGGATCCGCTCCTACAATGAGCAGTTCTTC
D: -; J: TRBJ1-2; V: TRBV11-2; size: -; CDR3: CASSRNEGSGYTF; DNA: TGTGCCAGCAGCCGTAATGAGGGGTCAGGCTACACCTTC
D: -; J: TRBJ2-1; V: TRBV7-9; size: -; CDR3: CASSRQGGYNEQFF; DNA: TGTGCCAGCAGCCGACAGGGAGGCTACAATGAGCAGTTCTTC
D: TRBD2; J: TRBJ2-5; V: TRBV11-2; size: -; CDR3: CASSPGGADETQYF; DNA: TGTGCCAGCAGCCCCGGGGGGGCAGATGAGACCCAGTACTTC
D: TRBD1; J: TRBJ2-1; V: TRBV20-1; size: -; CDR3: CSAGDSHEQFF; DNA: TGCAGTGCTGGGGACAGTCATGAGCAGTTCTTC
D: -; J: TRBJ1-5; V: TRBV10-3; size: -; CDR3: CASSYGGQPQHF; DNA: TGTGCCAGCAGTTACGGAGGGCAGCCCCAGCATTTT
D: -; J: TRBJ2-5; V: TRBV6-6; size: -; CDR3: CASSPRQGEKTQYF; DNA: TGTGCCAGCAGTCCCAGGCAGGGCGAAAAGACCCAGTACTTC
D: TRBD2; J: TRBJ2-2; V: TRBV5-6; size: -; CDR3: CASSPGLAGGPIITGELFF; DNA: TGTGCCAGCAGCCCGGGACTAGCGGGGGGGCCGATTATCACCGGGGAGCTGTTTTTT
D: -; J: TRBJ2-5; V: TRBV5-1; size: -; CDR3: CASSLPLTGQETQYF; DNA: TGCGCCAGCAGCTTGCCGCTTACAGGCCAAGAGACCCAGTACTTC
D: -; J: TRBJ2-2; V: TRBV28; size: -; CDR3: CAALARGPNTGELFF; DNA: TGTGCCGCTCTTGCCCGGGGGCCGAACACCGGGGAGCTGTTTTTT
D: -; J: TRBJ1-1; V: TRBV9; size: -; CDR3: CASSVEYSSEAFF; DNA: TGTGCCAGCAGCGTAGAATACAGCTCTGAAGCTTTCTTT
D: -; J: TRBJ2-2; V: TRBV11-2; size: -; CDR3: CASSLGGGTTGELFF; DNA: TGTGCCAGCAGCTTAGGCGGGGGCACCACCGGGGAGCTGTTTTTT
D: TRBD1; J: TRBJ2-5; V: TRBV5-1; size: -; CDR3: CASSLGTGLEETQYF; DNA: TGCGCCAGCAGCTTGGGGACAGGGTTGGAAGAGACCCAGTACTTC
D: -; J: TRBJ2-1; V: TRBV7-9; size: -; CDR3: CASSLPLPQRQFF; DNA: TGTGCCAGCAGCTTACCCCTACCCCAGCGTCAGTTCTTC
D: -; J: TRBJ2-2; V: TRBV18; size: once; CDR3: CASSPLRAPNTGELFF; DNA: TGTGCCAGCTCACCACTAAGGGCACCGAACACCGGGGAGCTGTTTTTT
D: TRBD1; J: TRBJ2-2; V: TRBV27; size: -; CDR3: CATRQGRTGELFF; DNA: TGTGCCACCCGACAGGGTAGAACCGGGGAGCTGTTTTTT
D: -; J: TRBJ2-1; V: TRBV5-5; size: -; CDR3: CASSLGWNEQFF; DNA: TGTGCCAGCAGCTTAGGGTGGAATGAGCAGTTCTTC
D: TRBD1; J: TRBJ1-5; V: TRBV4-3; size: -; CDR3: CASSQDWTGGNNQPQHF; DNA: TGCGCCAGCAGCCAAGATTGGACAGGGGGGAACAATCAGCCCCAGCATTTT
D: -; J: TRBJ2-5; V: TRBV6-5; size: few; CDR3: CASSTLEVGETQYF; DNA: TGTGCCAGCAGTACCCTAGAGGTTGGGGAGACCCAGTACTTC
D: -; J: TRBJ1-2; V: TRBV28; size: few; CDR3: CASARELVTGLDYGYTF; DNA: TGTGCCAGCGCCCGAGAACTTGTGACAGGTTTGGACTATGGCTACACCTTC
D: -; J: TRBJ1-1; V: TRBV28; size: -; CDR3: CASSFPTEAFF; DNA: TGTGCCAGCAGTTTTCCCACTGAAGCTTTCTTT
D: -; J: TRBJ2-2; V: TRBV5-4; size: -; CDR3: CASSGHRNTGELFF; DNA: TGTGCCAGCAGCGGACATAGAAACACCGGGGAGCTGTTTTTT
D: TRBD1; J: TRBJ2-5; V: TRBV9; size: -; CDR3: CASSVRQGGGQETQYF; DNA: TGTGCCAGCAGCGTCCGACAGGGGGGCGGTCAAGAGACCCAGTACTTC
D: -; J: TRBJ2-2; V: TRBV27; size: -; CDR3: CASSIATPTGELFF; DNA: TGTGCCAGCAGTATCGCGACACCCACCGGGGAGCTGTTTTTT
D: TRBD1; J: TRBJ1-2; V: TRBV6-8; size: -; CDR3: CAFEDRSVNHTF; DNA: TGTGCCTTCGAGGACAGGTCAGTTAACCACACCTTC
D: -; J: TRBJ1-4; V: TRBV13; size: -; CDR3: CASSLSRTTNEKLFF; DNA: TGTGCCAGCAGCTTAAGTCGGACTACTAATGAAAAACTGTTTTTT
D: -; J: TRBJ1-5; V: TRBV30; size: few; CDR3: CAWSRGAGQPQHF; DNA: TGTGCCTGGAGTCGGGGGGCCGGTCAGCCCCAGCATTTT
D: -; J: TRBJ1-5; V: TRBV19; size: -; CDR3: CASSIRGSNQPQHF; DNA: TGTGCCAGTAGTATTAGGGGGAGCAATCAGCCCCAGCATTTT
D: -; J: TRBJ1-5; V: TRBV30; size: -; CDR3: CAWSVGPPRDQPQHF; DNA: TGTGCCTGGAGTGTCGGGCCCCCGAGGGATCAGCCCCAGCATTTT
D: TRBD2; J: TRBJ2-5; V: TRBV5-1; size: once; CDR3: CASRSYPGGIQETQYF; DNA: TGCGCCAGCAGATCCTATCCGGGGGGGATCCAAGAGACCCAGTACTTC
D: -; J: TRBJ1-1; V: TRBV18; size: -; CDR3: CASSPPSSRVNTEAFF; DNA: TGTGCCAGCTCGCCTCCATCGAGTCGGGTGAACACTGAAGCTTTCTTT
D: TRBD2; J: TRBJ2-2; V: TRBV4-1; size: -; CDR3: CASSPSGGAYNTGELFF; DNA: TGCGCCAGCAGCCCCAGCGGGGGGGCCTATAACACCGGGGAGCTGTTTTTT
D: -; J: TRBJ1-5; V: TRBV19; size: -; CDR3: CASSIAGNQPQHF; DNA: TGTGCCAGTAGTATAGCAGGCAATCAGCCCCAGCATTTT
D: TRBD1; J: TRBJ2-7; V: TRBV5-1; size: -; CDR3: CASSITTGTGIEPYEQYF; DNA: TGCGCCAGCAGCATCACGACAGGGACGGGCATCGAACCCTACGAGCAGTACTTC